This is a list of T cell receptor beta chains from one sample in a study of cytotoxic CD8 clonotypes in ibrutinib-treated CLL. Produced via immunoSEQ multiplex PCR; TCRdb's table is partial and in-frame only. The sample includes about 56,000 clones, around 60% seen only once; the top ten take 20%. Sequencing used PBMCs, obtained after 24 months of ibrutinib treatment. These receptor sequences come from a human donor with chronic lymphocytic leukemia. Each CDR3 is given with its conserved first and last residue. Each record gives: V gene, D gene, J gene, clone size, CDR3 protein, CDR3 DNA. The D gene is left open where the match is weak. Some rows mark clone size as missing; the rest say once, few, many or name a class of expanded clone.

TRBV5-1	.	TRBJ1-3	.	CASSLTPLGAGTTGNTIYF	TGCGCCAGCAGCTTGACCCCACTGGGGGCAGGGACCACGGGAAACACCATATATTTT
TRBV29-1	.	TRBJ2-2	few	CSVVGEVNTGELFF	TGCAGCGTCGTGGGGGAAGTGAACACCGGGGAGCTGTTTTTT
TRBV6-5	TRBD1	TRBJ2-1	.	CASRGQGTYNEQFF	TGTGCCAGCAGGGGACAGGGAACCTACAATGAGCAGTTCTTC
TRBV9	.	TRBJ1-4	.	CASSVGYSNEKLFF	TGTGCCAGCAGCGTAGGATACTCTAATGAAAAACTGTTTTTT
TRBV6-1	.	TRBJ1-1	.	CASRPGVAEAFF	TGTGCCAGCAGACCAGGGGTGGCTGAAGCTTTCTTT
TRBV10-2	TRBD1	TRBJ2-3	.	CASSALPTGTGRLWDTQYF	TGCGCCAGCAGTGCGCTTCCCACCGGGACAGGGCGTCTGTGGGATACGCAGTATTTT
TRBV5-1	.	TRBJ2-7	.	CASSLEVRGSYEQYF	TGCGCCAGCAGCTTAGAGGTTCGAGGGTCCTACGAGCAGTACTTC
TRBV5-6	.	TRBJ2-3	.	CASSPGGYRDRQYF	TGTGCCAGCAGCCCGGGTGGGTACAGGGACCGGCAGTATTTT
TRBV18	.	TRBJ1-2	.	CASSNGRNYGYTF	TGTGCCAGCTCAAACGGACGTAACTATGGCTACACCTTC
TRBV4-2	TRBD1	TRBJ2-2	.	CASSLRGTGNTGELFF	TGTGCCAGCAGCCTTAGAGGGACAGGGAACACCGGGGAGCTGTTTTTT
TRBV5-4	.	TRBJ1-2	.	CASSLAGTYDYTF	TGTGCCAGCAGCTTGGCGGGGACCTATGACTACACCTTC
TRBV19	.	TRBJ1-5	.	CASSIVRNSNQPQHF	TGTGCCAGTAGTATTGTCAGAAATAGCAATCAGCCCCAGCATTTT
TRBV19	TRBD2	TRBJ2-5	.	CASSDPGLAGSKETQYF	TGTGCCAGTAGTGACCCGGGACTAGCGGGTTCAAAAGAGACCCAGTACTTC
TRBV2	TRBD1	TRBJ2-2	.	CASSADRGWGNTGELFF	TGTGCCAGCAGCGCAGACAGGGGATGGGGCAACACCGGGGAGCTGTTTTTT
TRBV9	.	TRBJ1-1	.	CASSVLPVGGIWTEAFF	TGTGCCAGCAGCGTCCTCCCCGTGGGGGGAATTTGGACTGAAGCTTTCTTT
TRBV7-6	TRBD1	TRBJ1-1	once	CASIPGQGQGNTEAFF	TGTGCCAGCATCCCAGGACAGGGACAGGGAAACACTGAAGCTTTCTTT
TRBV20-1	.	TRBJ2-5	few	CSASSEETQYF	TGCAGTGCTAGTAGTGAAGAGACCCAGTACTTC